This is a list of T cell receptor beta chains from one sample in a study of T cells in Graves' hyperthyroidism and ophthalmopathy. TCRdb used MiXCR to reprocess the multiplex PCR reads, holding one entry per CDR3 protein. The table records hundreds of thousands of distinct CDR3 sequences, roughly 37% of them present only once. The sequenced sample consisted of blood. The source is a man aged 18 to 30 with Graves' hyperthyroidism. CDR3s include the opening cysteine and the closing phenylalanine or tryptophan. The order of the fields is clone size, V gene, D gene, J gene, CDR3 DNA, CDR3 protein. The D gene is left open where the match is weak. Expanded clones are given a class, and other clones once, few, many or no size at all.

.	TRBV29-1	TRBD1	TRBJ1-4	TGCAGCGTGTATTCCGGGGACAGAGCCGAAAAACTGTTTTTT	CSVYSGDRAEKLFF
.	TRBV2	TRBD1	TRBJ1-4	TGTGCCAGCAGTGAGGGGACAGGGGAAGAAAAACTGTTTTTT	CASSEGTGEEKLFF
many	TRBV9	TRBD1	TRBJ2-7	TGTGCCAGCAGCATGACAGGGAGCTCCTACGAGCAGTACTTC	CASSMTGSSYEQYF
few	TRBV9	TRBD1	TRBJ1-5	TGTGCCAGTAGCCTCCAGGGGGTTCAGCCCCAGCATTTT	CASSLQGVQPQHF
few	TRBV4-1	.	TRBJ1-2	TGCGCCAGCAGCCAAGAACCAAACTATGGCTACACCTTC	CASSQEPNYGYTF
many	TRBV7-9	.	TRBJ1-3	TGTGCCAGCACCCCCCCCAGGACCTCCTCTGGAAACACCATATATTTT	CASTPPRTSSGNTIYF
.	TRBV5-6	.	TRBJ2-2	TGTGCCAGCAGCTTGGCCCTGGCAGGTCCCGGGGAGCTGTTTTTT	CASSLALAGPGELFF
.	TRBV20-1	.	TRBJ2-5	TGCAGTGTAAATCGTAGAGACGGCGGGACCCAGTACTTC	CSVNRRDGGTQYF
few	TRBV11-2	.	TRBJ2-5	TGTGCCAGCAGCCCCGAAGGGACCCAGTACTTC	CASSPEGTQYF
many	TRBV7-9	.	TRBJ1-1	TGTGCCAGCAGCTTATCAACCAGCACTGAAGCTTTCTTT	CASSLSTSTEAFF
many	TRBV12-3/TRBV12-4	.	TRBJ2-7	TGTGCCAGCAGCTTCGACAGATACGAGCAGTACTTC	CASSFDRYEQYF
.	TRBV25-1	TRBD1	TRBJ2-7	TGTGCTAGAGTTTGGGGACAGGGTAGGTACGAGCAGTACTTC	CARVWGQGRYEQYF
few	TRBV10-1	TRBD1	TRBJ2-7	TGCGCCAGCAGTGAAGCCGGGACAGGGCTGTACGAGCAGTACTTC	CASSEAGTGLYEQYF
.	TRBV7-2	.	TRBJ2-5	TGTGCCAGCAGCTTAGTCGCAGGTTTGGGGGAGACCCAGTACTTC	CASSLVAGLGETQYF
many	TRBV5-1	TRBD2	TRBJ2-7	TGCGCCAGCAGACCCCAGACTAGCGGCTACGAGCAGTACTTC	CASRPQTSGYEQYF
few	TRBV19	.	TRBJ1-1	TGTGCCAGTAGTATGGTTGGACGGGGGAACACTGAAGCTTTCTTT	CASSMVGRGNTEAFF
few	TRBV7-9	.	TRBJ2-2	TGTGCCACCGAGACCGGGGAGCTGTTTTTT	CATETGELFF
.	TRBV5-1	.	TRBJ1-2	TGCGCCAGCAGCTTGGACAGGGCGGATGGCTACACCTTC	CASSLDRADGYTF
.	TRBV5-1	.	TRBJ2-7	TGCGCCAGCAGTTTCTTGGGGGGGGGCGCGGGGGAGCAGTACTTC	CASSFLGGGAGEQYF
few	TRBV6-5	.	TRBJ1-5	TGTGCCAGCAGATCGGACACCCGGGGGCAGCCCCAGCATTTT	CASRSDTRGQPQHF
few	TRBV11-2	.	TRBJ2-2	TGTGCCAGCAGCTTGGATGTCGGGATGAACACCGGGGAGCTGTTTTTT	CASSLDVGMNTGELFF
many	TRBV20-1	.	TRBJ1-6	TGCAGTGCTAGACAGGGACCCTATAATTCACCCCTCCACTTT	CSARQGPYNSPLHF
.	TRBV10-3	.	TRBJ1-4	TGTGCCATCAGTGAAAATGGGCCGAATGAAAAACTGTTTTTT	CAISENGPNEKLFF
.	TRBV12-3/TRBV12-4	TRBD2	TRBJ2-1	TGTGCCAGCACCTTTTGGGGGGGCTCCTACAATGAGCAGTTCTTC	CASTFWGGSYNEQFF
.	TRBV2	.	TRBJ2-7	TGTGCCAGCAGTCTCGGTGGCTACGAGAAGTACTTC	CASSLGGYEKYF